This is a list of T cell receptor beta chains from one sample in a study of identical twins. TCRdb re-called the 5' RACE reads through MiXCR, storing one row per CDR3 protein. The data contain approximately 150,000 distinct CDR3 sequences, roughly 3.3% of them singletons. Sequenced sample: memory T cells sorted from blood. These receptors were obtained from a man aged 18-30 years in good health. Each CDR3 is given with its conserved first and last residue. The D gene is left open where the match is weak.

v_call d_call cdr3_aa
TRBV18 - CASSPPQSRTTNQPQHF
TRBV6-5 TRBD1 CASSFGTGGVNEQFF
TRBV7-7 - CASSRDKNSPLHF
TRBV20-1 TRBD2 CSASVPWTSGAYEQYF
TRBV28 TRBD1 CASSKQGFATNEKLFF
TRBV12-3/TRBV12-4 - CASSGRRGANYGYTF
TRBV2 - CASIYGGVSYEQYF
TRBV6-1 - CASWDLGGSNQPQHF
TRBV20-1 TRBD1 CSASSGTGRVNTEAFF
TRBV29-1 - CSVGEGLGAFF
TRBV4-3 TRBD1 CASSTQDSGGGTDTQYF
TRBV3-1 TRBD2 CASRPGGGLADTQYF
TRBV10-3 - CAISLFSEQYF
TRBV28 TRBD2 CASSPRTSGSGNEQFF
TRBV20-1 TRBD2 CSAVGLAGDEQFF
TRBV20-1 - CSARDRVVEQFF
TRBV10-2 TRBD1 CASSNGTGNVGGYTF
TRBV20-1 - CSARIRAFSMNTEAFF
TRBV24-1 - CATSDDRGRLDEQFF
TRBV2 - CASKAGYGNTIYF
TRBV6-5 - CASSYSETGRFGYTF
TRBV7-2 - CASSLGGLGNTEAFF
TRBV27 TRBD2 CASSFLLAGGSTDTQYF
TRBV7-8 - CASSSRDSFTGELFF
TRBV20-1 TRBD2 CSANRFGLAGDGFYGNEQFF
TRBV20-1 TRBD2 CSASATSGSSPQYF
TRBV20-1 TRBD2 CSAPTSGRHDEQFF
TRBV3-1 - CASSPRDGGYTF
TRBV7-8 TRBD1 CASSPWDRGLAGELFF
TRBV7-2 - CASSPVGGLYNSPLHF
TRBV6-1 - CASSPHRVGTEAFF
TRBV7-6 - CASSLGGRDTQYF
TRBV4-3 - CASSQEPQGPYEQYF
TRBV5-1 - CASSLGGQKTDTQYF
TRBV5-1 - CASIFSGELFF
TRBV11-3 - CASSLDRRQTYGYTF
TRBV27 - CASTPSDKAFF
TRBV19 - CASIEGNYGYTF
TRBV5-1 - CASSLGQGYTDTQYF
TRBV9 - CASSAHRDTQYF
TRBV28 TRBD1 CASSLGTVNYGYTF